Each of the 28 T cell receptor beta chains below was sequenced from the same sample in a study of blood T cell repertoires in COVID-19. Sequencing was performed with immunoSEQ multiplex PCR; in TCRdb, only in-frame clones are kept and a portion is missing. The table shows about 9,000 clones, with 80% to 90% occurring only once. The sample was peripheral blood. The receptors were sampled from a human donor with active COVID-19. The donor label of this sample is uncertain.

The CDR3 DNA sequence: TGTGCCAGCTGGACACTTAACTATGGCTACACCTTC. The encoded protein is CASWTLNYGYTF. The chain couples TRBV25-1 to TRBJ1-2, with D perhaps TRBD1 (5 bases). This CDR3 region has 12 residues. In germline, CDR1 is MGHDK, CDR2 SYGVNS. The V and J ends lost 8 bases and 1 base respectively, with 8 bases between them.

This chain links TRBV27 with TRBJ1-6, with TRBD1 identical over 7 bases. Losses at the gene ends were 4 bases for V and 6 bases for J; bases not matched to a gene: 6. This CDR3 contains 15 residues. CDR1 is MNHEY and CDR2 is SMNVEV in the germline V gene (reference sequence). The DNA of the CDR3 is TGTGCCAGCAGTTCTCGGGACAGTAGTAATTCACCCCTCCACTTT. Residues: CASSSRDSSNSPLHF.

This sequence joins TRBV7-8 and TRBJ2-3, with D hard to call. From germline, CDR1 is SGHVS and CDR2 FQNEAQ. CDR3 size: 16 residues. The V end lost 3 bases, the J end lost 0 bases, and 13 bases lay between the germline ends. CDR3 loop: CASSFSVASSTDTQYF. In DNA, the CDR3 is TGTGCCAGCAGCTTCTCGGTAGCTTCTAGCACAGATACGCAGTATTTT.

J is TRBJ1-6 and V is TRBV6-5, with D possibly being TRBD1 (6 bases). Trimming removed 5 bases from V and 2 bases from J, with 10 bases in between. Germline assignment: CDR1 MNHEY and CDR2 SVGAGI. This CDR3 has 15 residues. The CDR3 loop reads CASSTGQTYNSPLHF. CDR3 nucleotide sequence: TGTGCCAGCAGTACCGGACAGACCTATAATTCACCCCTCCACTTT.

This clone was observed once. J is TRBJ2-1 and V is TRBV18; 14 bases are a match to TRBD2. The CDR3 is 14 amino acids. Losses at the gene ends were 6 bases for V and 8 bases for J; bases not matched to a gene: 3. Germline-derived CDR1 and CDR2 are KGHSH and LQKENI. This CDR3 reads CASSTSGRGYEQFF. In nucleotides, the CDR3 is TGTGCCAGCTCGACTAGCGGGAGGGGCTATGAGCAGTTCTTC.

A single count supports this clone. Additional DNA sequences in this sample encode the identical CDR3. The chain has TRBV4-1 and TRBJ2-5; the match to TRBD2 covers 10 bases. Germline assignment: CDR1 MGHRA and CDR2 YSYEKL. With V trimmed by 4 bases and J by 1 base, 0 bases remained unmatched. This CDR3 has 14 residues. The CDR3 loop is CASSPSGSQETQYF. The DNA for the CDR3 is TGCGCCAGCAGCCCTAGCGGGAGCCAAGAGACCCAGTACTTC.

This clone appeared a single time. The J gene is TRBJ1-2, the V gene TRBV7-2, with TRBD1 identical over 10 bases. This CDR3 spans 15 amino acids. After removal of 2 bases from V and 4 bases from J, the junction contained 4 bases not matched to a gene. In germline, CDR1 is SGHTA, CDR2 FQGNSA. The CDR3 spells CASSLRDRGFYGYTF. The CDR3 DNA reads TGTGCCAGCAGCTTACGGGACAGGGGATTCTATGGCTACACCTTC. The full variable domain, with the rest looked up from reference TRBV7-2 and TRBJ1-2, is GAGVSQSPSNKVTEKGKDVELRCDPISGHTALYWYRQSLGQGLEFLIYFQGNSAPDKSGLPSDRFSAERTGGSVSTLTIQRTQQEDSAVYLCASSLRDRGFYGYTFGSGTRLTVV.

This chain connects TRBV24-1 to TRBJ2-6; possible D gene TRBD2, 7 bases. Germline CDR1 is KGHDR and CDR2 is SFDVKD. V was cut by 8 bases and J by 3 bases, with 13 bases left in between. The CDR3 spans 15 residues. The CDR3 here is CATTLGGGGANVLTF. The CDR3 DNA reads as TGTGCCACCACCCTAGGGGGGGGTGGGGCCAACGTCCTGACTTTC.

This sequence joins TRBV14 and TRBJ2-1, with 9 bases fitting TRBD1. Germline CDR1 SGHDN, CDR2 FVKESK. This CDR3 is built from 16 residues. V shed 1 base, J shed 5 bases, and the junction held 6 bases outside the gene matches. CDR3 in amino acids: CASSQVPGQGDNEQFF. CDR3 bases: TGTGCCAGCAGCCAAGTACCGGGACAGGGTGACAATGAGCAGTTCTTC.

This chain joins TRBV6-1 and TRBJ1-4; no clear D. Per the germline V gene, CDR1 is MNHNS and CDR2 is SASEGT. This CDR3 comprises 15 residues. Trimming stripped 1 base from V and 8 bases from J, with 14 bases between. The DNA of the CDR3 is TGTGCCAGCAGTGAAGGAAGTACCCTGAGGGAAAAACTGTTTTTT. This gives the protein CASSEGSTLREKLFF.

This clone was found once. The V call is TRBV5-1, the J call TRBJ2-7, with 8 bases matching TRBD1. This CDR3 has 14 amino acids. CDR1 is SGHRS, CDR2 YFSETQ, per germline. Unmatched junction bases numbered 6, after V lost 1 base and J lost 6 bases. As DNA, the CDR3 is TGCGCCAGCAGCTTGAGTCAGGGGGCCAGCGAGCAGTACGTC. Translated, it gives CASSLSQGASEQYV.

This clone appeared once. The chain is built from TRBV10-3 and TRBJ2-3; 12 nucleotides match TRBD2. V lost 5 bases to trimming and J lost 1 base; unmatched junction nucleotides: 10. The germline V gene has CDR1 ENHRY and CDR2 SYGVKD. The CDR3 is 18 residues long. CDR3 residues: CAISPGLAGREGTDTQYF. The CDR3 nucleotides read TGTGCCATCAGTCCGGGACTAGCGGGTCGAGAGGGCACAGATACGCAGTATTTT.

Concerning this clone: At one end the junction does not follow the germline gene, possibly because of a read error. The chain is built from TRBV28 and TRBJ1-4; 11 nucleotides align to TRBD1. Germline CDR1 and CDR2: MDHEN and SYDVKM. The CDR3 extends over 15 amino acids. This CDR3 reads CASSSSGQGAKKLFF. The CDR3 DNA reads TGTGCCAGCAGTTCATCCGGACAGGGGGCGAAAAAGCTGTTTTTT.

The V call is TRBV5-1, the J call TRBJ1-6; weak D call: TRBD1 (6 bases). Trimming pared 0 bases from V and 5 bases from J, leaving 12 bases between. The germline gives CDR1 SGHRS, CDR2 YFSETQ. The CDR3 loop spans 16 amino acids. Here the CDR3 DNA reads TGCGCCAGCAGCTTGGGCCCCGACAGGCATAATTCACCCCTCCACTTT. Its translation is CASSLGPDRHNSPLHF.

The chain links TRBV3-1 (or the pseudogene TRBV3-2) to TRBJ2-5, with D maybe TRBD1 (5 bases). With 4 bases removed from V and 3 bases from J, the gap between germline ends came to 21 bases. From germline, CDR1 is LGHDT and CDR2 YNNKEL (reference sequence). This CDR3 is built from 17 residues. The CDR3 DNA sequence: TGTGCCAGCAGCCGGGGCGACTTCTCCCCTAAAGAAGAGACCCAGTACTTC. This gives the protein CASSRGDFSPKEETQYF.

This clone was observed a few times. The J gene is TRBJ1-5, the V gene TRBV6-2 or TRBV6-3; 11 positions match TRBD1. The V gene end was trimmed by 2 bases and the J gene end by 2 bases; junction bases not matched to a gene: 11. Germline values: CDR1 MNHEY, CDR2 SVGEGT. The CDR3 consists of 19 residues. The CDR3: CASSYAQRTGGVRNQPQHF. In nucleotides, the CDR3 is TGTGCCAGCAGTTACGCCCAACGGACAGGGGGCGTACGCAATCAGCCCCAGCATTTT.

In its sample, this clone was seen once. This rearrangement joins TRBV10-1 to TRBJ2-1, with 8 bases fitting TRBD2. This CDR3 is 14 amino acids long. Per germline, CDR1 WNHNN and CDR2 SYGVQD (reference sequence). V dropped 5 bases and J dropped 4; count of bases not matched to a gene: 4. CDR3 protein: CASSKTSGYNEQFF. The CDR3, as DNA: TGCGCCAGCAGTAAAACTAGCGGATACAATGAGCAGTTCTTC.

This sequence joins TRBV5-1 and TRBJ2-3; tentatively, D is TRBD2 (6 bases). In germline, CDR1 is SGHRS, CDR2 YFSETQ. The ends were cut back, 5 bases at V and 3 bases at J, with 19 bases in the middle. This CDR3 region has 16 residues. CDR3 region: CASRELPGVGTDTQYF. CDR3 nucleotide sequence: TGCGCCAGCAGGGAATTGCCGGGAGTCGGGACAGATACGCAGTATTTT.

The chain uses TRBV20-1 and TRBJ2-3; no reliable D call. This CDR3 is 15 amino acids long. The V gene lost 3 bases and the J gene lost 0 bases, with 13 bases spanning the gap. The germline V gene has CDR1 DFQATT and CDR2 SNEGSKA (reference sequence). CDR3 protein: CSASRQATSTDTQYF. The CDR3 nucleotides read TGCAGTGCTAGTCGCCAGGCAACTAGCACAGATACGCAGTATTTT.

V usage is TRBV5-1 and J usage is TRBJ2-7, with 9 bases matching TRBD1. This CDR3 spans 14 amino acids. CDR1 SGHRS and CDR2 YFSETQ come from the germline V gene. V lost 1 base to trimming and J lost 3 bases; unmatched junction nucleotides: 2. The CDR3 bases are TGCGCCAGCAGCTTGTGGACAGGGGTCTACGAGCAGTACTTC. Translated: CASSLWTGVYEQYF.

The chain uses TRBV27 and TRBJ2-2; 7 bases fit TRBD2. The V and J ends lost 7 bases and 1 base, in that order; junction bases with no gene match: 12. CDR3 length: 17 residues. Germline lookup yields CDR1 MNHEY and CDR2 SMNVEV (reference sequence). This chain's CDR3 is CASKLSPAGMNTGELFF. CDR3 bases: TGTGCCAGCAAACTATCCCCAGCGGGGATGAACACCGGGGAGCTGTTTTTT.

The rearrangement joins TRBV6-2 or TRBV6-3 to TRBJ2-7, with 10 bases matching TRBD2. This CDR3 has 14 amino acids. V trimming: 2 bases; J trimming: 2 bases; junction bases outside the gene matches: 0. Germline lookup yields CDR1 MNHEY and CDR2 SVGEGT. CDR3 nucleotide sequence: TGTGCCAGCAGTTACGGGACTAGCGCCTACGAGCAGTACTTC. Protein: CASSYGTSAYEQYF.

The chain is built from TRBV5-6 and TRBJ2-1; 8 bases line up with TRBD1. CDR3 length equals 16 residues. Germline CDR1 SGHDT, CDR2 YYEEEE. The junction had 5 bases not matched to a gene; V was cut back by 3 bases and J by 0 bases. The CDR3 DNA reads as TGTGCCAGCAGCTATAAGACAGGGGACTCCTACAATGAGCAGTTCTTC. As protein: CASSYKTGDSYNEQFF.

This clone was detected once. The genes are TRBV19 and TRBJ1-2, with D unclear. V lost 6 bases to trimming and J lost 4 bases, with 6 bases between them. Per the germline V gene, CDR1 is LNHDA and CDR2 is SQIVND (reference sequence). The CDR3 contains 11 residues. The DNA of the CDR3 is TGTGCCAGTAGGCGAGGCTATGGCTACACCTTC. Translation gives CASRRGYGYTF.

This clone was counted between two and nine times. This chain joins TRBV7-3 and TRBJ2-7, with 8 positions matching TRBD1. This CDR3 comprises 15 residues. The germline V gene has CDR1 SGHTA and CDR2 FQGTGA. V gave up 0 bases and J gave up 3 bases; unmatched junction bases: 4. The CDR3 region has the DNA TGTGCCAGCAGCTTAACGGGGACAGGTGACTACGAGCAGTACTTC. Translating it yields CASSLTGTGDYEQYF. The whole variable domain, remainder taken from reference TRBV7-3 and TRBJ2-7, is GAGVSQTPSNKVTEKGKYVELRCDPISGHTALYWYRQSLGQGPEFLIYFQGTGAADDSGLPNDRFFAVRPEGSVSTLKIQRTERGDSAVYLCASSLTGTGDYEQYFGPGTRLTVT.

V is TRBV3-1 (or the pseudogene TRBV3-2) and J is TRBJ2-7, with D possibly matching TRBD1 (5 bases). Germline V gives CDR1 LGHDT, CDR2 YNNKEL (reference sequence). This CDR3 is built from 14 residues. V was pared by 0 bases and J by 0 bases, with 6 bases between. CDR3 amino acids: CASSQDDSSYEQYV. As DNA, the CDR3 is TGTGCCAGCAGCCAAGACGACAGCTCCTACGAGCAGTACGTC.

This clone appeared once. V gene TRBV6-1 combines with J gene TRBJ1-6, with 7 bases identical to TRBD1. CDR3 length equals 12 residues. V lost 3 bases to trimming and J lost 11 bases; unmatched junction nucleotides: 1. Germline-derived CDR1 and CDR2 are MNHNS and SASEGT. The CDR3 DNA is TGTGCCAGCAGTGACAGGGGGACACCCCTCCACTTT. It specifies CASSDRGTPLHF.

The rearrangement joins TRBV6-2 or TRBV6-3 to TRBJ2-7, with a weak D call TRBD2 (5 bases). Germline CDR1 MNHEY, CDR2 SVGEGT. The CDR3 sequence is 13 residues long. The V end was cut by 2 bases, the J end by 6 bases, with 11 bases between. The CDR3 DNA follows: TGTGCCAGCAGTTACAGTGGAGGCGGCGAGCAGTACGTC. Protein product: CASSYSGGGEQYV.